Presented here are 2 T cell receptor beta chains from one specimen sequenced in a study of T cell changes during pregnancy in multiple sclerosis. TCRdb's copy holds only in-frame clones and misses some; the assay was immunoSEQ multiplex PCR. Of approximately 48,000 clones listed, 94% were seen once; the top ten hold about 0.5%. The starting material was CD4+ T cells from peripheral blood mononuclear cells, obtained in the second trimester of pregnancy. These receptors were obtained from a female donor with multiple sclerosis, enrolled in a pregnancy study.

The sample holds one count of this clone. Its ends do not fully match the called genes, so a read error is possible. The rearrangement uses TRBV9 and TRBJ1-1; D possibly corresponds to TRBD1 (5 bases). The CDR3 loop spans 14 amino acids. Germline values: CDR1 SGDLS, CDR2 YYNGEE. The CDR3 sequence: CASSPAGGNAEAFF. The CDR3, as DNA: TGTGCCAGCAGCCCCGCGGGGGGGAACGCTGAAGCTTTCTTT.

The J gene is TRBJ2-2, the V gene TRBV7-2; 7 nucleotides line up with TRBD1. Trimming took 3 bases from V and 3 from J; bases not matched to a gene: 10. The germline V gene encodes CDR1 SGHTA and CDR2 FQGNSA. There are 17 residues in the CDR3. The CDR3: CASSLAPGQPHTGELFF. DNA for the CDR3: TGTGCCAGCAGCTTGGCCCCGGGACAGCCTCACACCGGGGAGCTGTTTTTT.